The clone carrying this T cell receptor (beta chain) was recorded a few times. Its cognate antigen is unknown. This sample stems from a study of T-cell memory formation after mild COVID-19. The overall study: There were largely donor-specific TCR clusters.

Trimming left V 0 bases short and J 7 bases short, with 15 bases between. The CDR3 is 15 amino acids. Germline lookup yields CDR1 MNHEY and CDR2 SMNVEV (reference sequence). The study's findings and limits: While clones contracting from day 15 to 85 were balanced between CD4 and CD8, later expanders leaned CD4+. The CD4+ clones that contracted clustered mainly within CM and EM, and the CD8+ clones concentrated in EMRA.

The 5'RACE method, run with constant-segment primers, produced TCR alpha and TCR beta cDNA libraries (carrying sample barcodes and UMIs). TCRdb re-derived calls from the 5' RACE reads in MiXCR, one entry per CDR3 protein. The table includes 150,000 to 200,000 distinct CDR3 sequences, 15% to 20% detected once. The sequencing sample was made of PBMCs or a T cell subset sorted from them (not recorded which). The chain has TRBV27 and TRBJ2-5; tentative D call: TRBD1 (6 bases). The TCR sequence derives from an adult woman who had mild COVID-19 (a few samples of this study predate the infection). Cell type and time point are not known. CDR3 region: CASSLSQQGRGTQYF. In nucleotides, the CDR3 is TGTGCCAGCAGTTTATCCCAACAGGGCCGGGGGACCCAGTACTTC.